The present T cell receptor beta chain was sequenced within a study of cytomegalovirus exposure and HLA in healthy donors. For the study at large: Unique TCR beta sequences numbering approximately 100 million came from around 180 million T cells in an earlier analysis. Genotyping showed approximately 81% of approximately 430 donors falling in the Caucasian-associated ancestry cluster.

13 Jbeta primers and 60 Vbeta primers were used for the PCR. Here immunoSEQ multiplex PCR was the method, and the copy in TCRdb shows in-frame clones only, minus some. The sample carries around 120,000 clones, 80% recorded once. The study's findings and limits: It has been reported that TCR beta sequences accurately predicted the HLA-A and HLA-B alleles of most subjects. Among immune exposure information, only CMV serostatus was available.

Germline V gene sequence: CDR1 GTSNPN, CDR2 SVGIG (reference sequence). This CDR3 spans 11 amino acids. Trimming removed 2 bases from V and 9 bases from J, with 9 bases in between. Comment on this clone: Its antigen remains unknown.

The chain couples TRBV30 to TRBJ2-3, with D hard to call. The sample was PBMCs. The receptor was isolated from a male donor in good health and CMV-seronegative. CDR3 protein: CAWSPLLTQYF. As DNA, the CDR3 is TGTGCCTGGAGTCCCCTCCTGACGCAGTATTTT.